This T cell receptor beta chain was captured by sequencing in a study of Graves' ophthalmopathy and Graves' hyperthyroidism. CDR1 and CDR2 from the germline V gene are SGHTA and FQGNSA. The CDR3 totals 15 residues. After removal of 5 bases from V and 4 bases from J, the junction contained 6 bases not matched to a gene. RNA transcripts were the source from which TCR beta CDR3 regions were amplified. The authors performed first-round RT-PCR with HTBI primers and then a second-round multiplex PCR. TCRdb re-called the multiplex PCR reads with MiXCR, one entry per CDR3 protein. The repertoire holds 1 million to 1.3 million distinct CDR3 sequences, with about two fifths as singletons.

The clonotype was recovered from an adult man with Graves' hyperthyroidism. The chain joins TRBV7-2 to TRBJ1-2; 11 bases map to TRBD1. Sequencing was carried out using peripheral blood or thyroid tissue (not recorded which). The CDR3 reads CASSPRTGGGYGYTF. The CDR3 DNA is TGTGCCAGCAGCCCGAGGACAGGGGGCGGCTATGGCTACACCTTC.